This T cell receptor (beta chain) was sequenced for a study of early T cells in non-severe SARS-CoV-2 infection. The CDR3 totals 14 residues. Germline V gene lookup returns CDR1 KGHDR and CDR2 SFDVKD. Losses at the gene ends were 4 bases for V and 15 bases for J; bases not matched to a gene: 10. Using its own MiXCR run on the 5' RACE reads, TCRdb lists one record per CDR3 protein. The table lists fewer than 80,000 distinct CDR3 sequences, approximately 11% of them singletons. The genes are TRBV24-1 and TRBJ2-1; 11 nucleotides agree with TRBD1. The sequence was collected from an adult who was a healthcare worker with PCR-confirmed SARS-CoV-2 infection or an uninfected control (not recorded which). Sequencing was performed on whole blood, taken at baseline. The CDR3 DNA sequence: TGTGCCACCAGTGAAGATGGGACAGGGGGGGGGTTGTTCTTC. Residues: CATSEDGTGGGLFF.